A single sample gave rise to the 22 T cell receptor beta chains below, sequenced in a study of CD8+ T cells in alopecia areata. In each case, RNA was isolated and then reverse transcribed into cDNA as the sequencing template. The table came from immunoSEQ multiplex PCR; TCRdb's copy has only in-frame clones and leaves some out. This sample has 150,000 or so clones, with over 45% found just once. The sample taken for sequencing was CD4+ T cells sorted from blood. The receptors here all came from a human donor with alopecia areata.

The chain carries TRBV27 and TRBJ2-5; 9 positions match TRBD1. Trimming at V came to 8 bases and at J to 5 bases, leaving 3 bases not matched to a gene. Per germline, CDR1 MNHEY and CDR2 SMNVEV (reference sequence). This CDR3 is 12 amino acids long. Written as DNA, the CDR3 is TGTGCCAGCGGGACAGGGCGGGAGACCCAGTACTTC. Its protein product is CASGTGRETQYF.

The table lists this clone with a few counts. The chain has TRBV5-1 and TRBJ1-4, with D hard to call. Germline V gene lookup returns CDR1 SGHRS and CDR2 YFSETQ. Between the trimmed V and J ends, which lost 0 bases and 7 bases, there was a span of 13 bases. The CDR3 contains 15 residues. The CDR3 here is CASSLGGGSIEKLFF. CDR3 in DNA: TGCGCCAGCAGCTTGGGCGGCGGGAGCATTGAAAAACTGTTTTTT.

The chain is built from TRBV7-3 and TRBJ2-3; TRBD1 agrees at 8 bases. Germline CDR1 reads SGHTA; CDR2 reads FQGTGA. The CDR3 has 14 amino acids. Losses at the gene ends were 4 bases for V and 4 bases for J; bases not matched to a gene: 4. The CDR3 sequence is CASSSGQGSDTQYF. Written as DNA, the CDR3 is TGTGCCAGCAGCTCTGGACAGGGATCAGATACGCAGTATTTT.

The genes are TRBV28 and TRBJ2-5, with D hard to call. V was cut by 8 bases and J by 1 base, with 8 bases left in between. The CDR3 spans 12 residues. CDR1 and CDR2 (germline): MDHEN, SYDVKM. This CDR3 is CASLTGQETQYF. Here the CDR3 DNA reads TGTGCCAGCCTCACGGGCCAAGAGACCCAGTACTTC.

In its sample, this clone was seen a few times. The chain carries TRBV28 and TRBJ2-3; 11 nucleotides agree with TRBD2. This CDR3 comprises 14 residues. The germline CDR1 and CDR2 sequences are MDHEN and SYDVKM. The J segment lost 4 bases and the V segment lost 6 bases, leaving 3 bases of the junction unmatched. The CDR3 region is CASSVAGGADTQYF. CDR3 nucleotide sequence: TGTGCCAGCAGCGTAGCGGGAGGGGCAGATACGCAGTATTTT.

CDR3 region: CASSLFGQANTEAFF. CDR3 nucleotides: TGCGCCAGCAGCTTGTTCGGACAGGCGAACACTGAAGCTTTCTTT. V and J are TRBV5-1 and TRBJ1-1; 7 bases are shared with TRBD1. The CDR3 is 15 amino acids. Germline V gives CDR1 SGHRS, CDR2 YFSETQ. The V and J ends lost 1 base and 1 base, in that order; junction bases with no gene match: 4.

This clone has only a few counts. The V and J genes are TRBV28 and TRBJ2-7; 7 bases map to TRBD2. CDR1 and CDR2 from the germline V gene are MDHEN and SYDVKM. V lost 7 bases to trimming and J lost 3 bases; unmatched junction nucleotides: 15. The CDR3 is made up of 16 amino acids. CDR3 bases: TGTGCCAGCACCTCCTCACCCGGGACTACAGGCTACGAGCAGTACTTC. Protein sequence: CASTSSPGTTGYEQYF.

The chain employs TRBV2 and TRBJ2-1; D not certain. V was cut by 3 bases and J by 11 bases, with 8 bases left in between. The length of the CDR3 is 11 residues. CDR1 is SNHLY and CDR2 is FYNNEI in the germline V gene. Here the CDR3 DNA reads TGTGCCAGCAGTGAGGGCCATCAGCAGTTCTTC. Translating gives CASSEGHQQFF.

This sequence joins TRBV5-1 and TRBJ2-1; 7 nucleotides agree with TRBD2. Germline CDR1 SGHRS, CDR2 YFSETQ. The CDR3 covers 14 residues. Trimming cost V 0 bases and J 11 bases; bases outside gene matches: 8. The CDR3 sequence: CASSLEVAGTQQFF. CDR3 bases: TGCGCCAGCAGCTTGGAGGTAGCGGGTACCCAGCAGTTCTTC.

This clone has only a few counts. The J gene is TRBJ2-1, the V gene TRBV5-1; tentatively, D is TRBD1 or TRBD2 (6 bases each). In germline, CDR1 is SGHRS, CDR2 YFSETQ. Trimming took off 5 bases at V and 0 bases at J, with 15 bases between the two ends. The CDR3 runs to 16 residues. CDR3 residues: CASRPGGRSSYNEQFF. The CDR3 DNA reads TGCGCCAGCAGGCCCGGGGGCCGCAGCTCCTACAATGAGCAGTTCTTC. The full variable domain, with the rest looked up from reference TRBV5-1 and TRBJ2-1, is KAGVTQTPRYLIKTRGQQVTLSCSPISGHRSVSWYQQTPGQGLQFLFEYFSETQRNKGNFPGRFSGRQFSNSRSEMNVSTLELGDSALYLCASRPGGRSSYNEQFFGPGTRLTVL.

This clone was seen only a few times. This chain uses TRBV29-1 with TRBJ2-5, with TRBD2 matching 7 bases. In germline, CDR1 is SQVTM, CDR2 ANQGSEA. CDR3 length: 14 residues. Trimming removed 3 bases from V and 5 bases from J; junction bases left unmatched: 9. The CDR3 nucleotides are TGCAGCGTTGATCGGGCGGGAGAGTTGGAGACCCAGTACTTC. Encoded protein: CSVDRAGELETQYF.

This clone was detected once. The chain combines TRBV5-1 with TRBJ2-7; TRBD2 might be the D (5 bases). The V end lost 0 bases, the J end lost 5 bases, and 12 bases lay between the germline ends. CDR1 and CDR2 from the germline V gene are SGHRS and YFSETQ. The CDR3 is 14 amino acids. CDR3: CASSLGGVVHEQYF. The CDR3 nucleotides are TGCGCCAGCAGCTTGGGGGGAGTGGTCCACGAGCAGTACTTC.

The CDR3 spells CASSQQGVFETQYF. The CDR3 DNA reads as TGTGCCAGCAGTCAACAGGGAGTATTCGAGACCCAGTACTTC. The gene calls are TRBV2 and TRBJ2-5, with a tentative D call TRBD1 (6 bases). The V end lost 5 bases, the J end lost 5 bases, and 15 bases lay between the germline ends. Germline V lookup: CDR1 SNHLY, CDR2 FYNNEI. The CDR3 contains 14 residues.

Ten or more counts support this clone. The rearrangement uses TRBV28 and TRBJ1-5; 7 nucleotides match TRBD1. Germline loops: CDR1 MDHEN, CDR2 SYDVKM. The CDR3 sequence is 13 residues long. The trim removed 3 bases at V and 7 bases at J, leaving 3 bases unmatched. CDR3 amino acids: CASSLTGFQPQHF. The CDR3 DNA follows: TGTGCCAGCAGTTTGACAGGGTTCCAGCCCCAGCATTTT.

The DNA for the CDR3 is TGTGCCAGCTCACCACGGCTAGCGGAGAACACCGGGGAGCTGTTTTTT. It codes for CASSPRLAENTGELFF. The rearrangement joins TRBV18 to TRBJ2-2, with 7 bases that match TRBD2. V was clipped by 1 base and J by 1 base; unmatched bases: 3. CDR1 KGHSH and CDR2 LQKENI come from the germline V gene. The CDR3 contains 16 residues.

The rearrangement uses TRBV6-5 and TRBJ1-5; D is undetermined. This CDR3 comprises 13 residues. V lost 4 bases to trimming and J lost 7 bases, with 11 bases between them. Germline loops: CDR1 MNHEY, CDR2 SVGAGI. The CDR3 sequence is CASSFVGGQPQHF. The CDR3 DNA follows: TGTGCCAGCAGTTTCGTGGGAGGACAGCCCCAGCATTTT.

CDR3 protein: CASTPGPSAFF. The CDR3 bases are TGTGCCAGCACCCCGGGCCCATCGGCGTTCTTC. The chain is built from TRBV7-9 and TRBJ2-1, with unresolved D. From germline, CDR1 is SEHNR and CDR2 FQNEAQ (reference sequence). Trimming shortened V by 7 bases and J by 15 bases, and 16 bases separated the two germline ends. This CDR3 is 11 amino acids long. The variable domain in full, completed from reference TRBV7-9 and TRBJ2-1, reads DTGVSQNPRHKITKRGQNVTFRCDPISEHNRLYWYRQTLGQGPEFLTYFQNEAQLEKSRLLSDRFSAERPKGSFSTLEIQRTEQGDSAMYLCASTPGPSAFFGPGTRLTVL.

This clone has more than one count but fewer than ten. J is TRBJ2-1 and V is TRBV14; 8 bases align to TRBD2. The CDR3 contains 14 residues. Germline-derived CDR1 and CDR2 are SGHDN and FVKESK. After removal of 3 bases from V and 4 bases from J, the junction contained 2 bases not matched to a gene. The CDR3 spells CASSQASGYNEQFF. The CDR3 DNA reads TGTGCCAGCAGCCAGGCTAGCGGGTACAATGAGCAGTTCTTC. Together with reference TRBV14 and TRBJ2-1, the CDR3 gives the full variable domain: EAGVTQFPSHSVIEKGQTVTLRCDPISGHDNLYWYRRVMGKEIKFLLHFVKESKQDESGMPNNRFLAERTGGTYSTLKVQPAELEDSGVYFCASSQASGYNEQFFGPGTRLTVL.

The J gene is TRBJ2-3, the V gene TRBV29-1, with 10 bases lining up with TRBD2. This CDR3 has 16 residues. Losses at the gene ends were 6 bases for V and 2 bases for J; bases not matched to a gene: 11. The germline V gene encodes CDR1 SQVTM and CDR2 ANQGSEA. CDR3 nucleotide sequence: TGCAGCGTGAAAGAGTCTAGCGGGGGTGCCACAGATACGCAGTATTTT. It codes for CSVKESSGGATDTQYF.

The chain has TRBV7-3 and TRBJ2-1, with TRBD2 matching 10 bases. With V trimmed by 4 bases and J by 6 bases, 12 bases remained unmatched. In germline, CDR1 is SGHTA, CDR2 FQGTGA. This CDR3 has 17 amino acids. CDR3 in DNA: TGTGCCAGCAGCTCGCAGGCCGGGCTAGCGGGAGTCAATGAGCAGTTCTTC. It encodes CASSSQAGLAGVNEQFF.

This rearrangement joins TRBV7-3 to TRBJ2-1; 14 bases are shared with TRBD2. This CDR3 comprises 17 residues. V was clipped by 5 bases and J by 6 bases; unmatched bases: 9. Germline V gene data show CDR1 as SGHTA and CDR2 as FQGTGA. CDR3 nucleotide sequence: TGTGCCAGCAGCAGAGGGACTAGCGGGAGATCCCCCAATGAGCAGTTCTTC. This translates into CASSRGTSGRSPNEQFF.

This clone has at least ten counts. The V gene is TRBV7-6, the J gene TRBJ2-5; D may be TRBD1 or TRBD2 (5 bases each). CDR3 length equals 14 residues. Germline-derived CDR1 and CDR2 are SGHVS and FNYEAQ. Trimming took 1 base from V and 7 from J, leaving 13 bases between them. This CDR3 is CASSLEGTAGTQYF. CDR3 bases: TGTGCCAGCAGCTTAGAGGGGACGGCGGGGACCCAGTACTTC.